These 7 T cell receptor beta chains were all obtained from the same sample, sequenced in a study of blood T cell repertoires in COVID-19. Profiling relied on immunoSEQ multiplex PCR, and the TCRdb table lists in-frame clones only, not all of them. The table includes approximately 250,000 clones, 70% to 90% detected once. Sample: PBMCs or T cells enriched from blood (not recorded which). The origin of the receptors is a woman aged 25-40 years who had recovered from COVID-19.

This rearrangement joins TRBV15 to TRBJ1-2; 9 nucleotides agree with TRBD1. The CDR3 has 15 amino acids. Germline loops: CDR1 LNHNV, CDR2 YYDKDF (reference sequence). V lost 0 bases, J lost 2 bases, and 1 base stayed unmatched. DNA for the CDR3: TGTGCCACCAGCAGAGATGGGACAGGGAACTATGGCTACACCTTC. As protein: CATSRDGTGNYGYTF.

The rearrangement links TRBV11-2 to TRBJ1-5, with D unresolved. The germline V and J ends were trimmed by 5 bases and 0 bases, with 17 bases remaining between them. The germline V gene encodes CDR1 SGHAT and CDR2 FQNNGV. The CDR3 totals 17 residues. For the CDR3, the DNA is TGTGCCAGCAGCCTCCTGTCGGGGAAGAATAGCAATCAGCCCCAGCATTTT. This encodes CASSLLSGKNSNQPQHF. The full variable domain, rest sourced from reference TRBV11-2 and TRBJ1-5, is EAGVAQSPRYKIIEKRQSVAFWCNPISGHATLYWYQQILGQGPKLLIQFQNNGVVDDSQLPKDRFSAERLKGVDSTLKIQPAKLEDSAVYLCASSLLSGKNSNQPQHFGDGTRLSIL.

The gene calls are TRBV5-4 and TRBJ2-2; 11 bases map to TRBD1. Per the germline V gene, CDR1 is SGHNT and CDR2 is YYREEE (reference sequence). The CDR3 consists of 16 residues. V was pared by 4 bases and J by 6 bases, with 8 bases of the junction left unmatched. CDR3: CASSIPGQGGAGELFF. In DNA, the CDR3 is TGTGCCAGCAGCATTCCGGGACAGGGGGGTGCCGGGGAGCTGTTTTTT.

This clone has only one observation. The chain employs TRBV5-1 and TRBJ1-1; 7 nucleotides line up with TRBD1. Trimming took 4 bases from V and 6 from J; bases not matched to a gene: 9. Germline CDR1 is SGHRS and CDR2 is YFSETQ. The length of the CDR3 is 14 residues. The CDR3 bases are TGCGCCAGCAGCCAGTCACAGGGGAGCCCTGAAGCTTTCTTT. It encodes CASSQSQGSPEAFF.

The chain joins TRBV27 to TRBJ1-4; D is uncertain. Germline CDR1 is MNHEY and CDR2 is SMNVEV (reference sequence). There are 13 residues in the CDR3. V lost 4 bases and J 7 bases, leaving 10 bases between the germline ends. CDR3 in amino acids: CASSSGNGEKLFF. CDR3 coding DNA: TGTGCCAGCAGTTCGGGGAATGGTGAAAAACTGTTTTTT.

This clone showed up just a few times. CDR3 protein: CAISGGDQPQHF. The CDR3 nucleotides read TGTGCCATCAGTGGGGGGGATCAGCCCCAGCATTTT. This chain connects TRBV10-3 to TRBJ1-5, with D possibly TRBD1 on 5 matching bases. CDR1 and CDR2 (germline): ENHRY, SYGVKD. CDR3 length equals 12 residues. Between the trimmed V and J ends, which lost 4 bases and 5 bases, there was a span of 6 bases.

The gene calls are TRBV28 and TRBJ2-1, with D tentatively TRBD2 (6 bases). Germline loops: CDR1 MDHEN, CDR2 SYDVKM. The germline V and J ends were trimmed by 3 bases and 0 bases, with 18 bases remaining between them. This CDR3 is 18 amino acids long. CDR3 residues: CASSLIYGGASSYNEQFF. CDR3 nucleotides: TGTGCCAGCAGTTTGATTTATGGCGGGGCCAGCTCCTACAATGAGCAGTTCTTC.